These 12 T cell receptor beta chains originate from one sample sequenced in a study of shared clonotypes between healthy human individuals. The assay was immunoSEQ multiplex PCR, and TCRdb's table has in-frame clones only and misses some. Here the sample spans more than 2 million clones, approximately 96% being singletons. Sequenced: naive CD4+ T cells sorted from blood. Subset reported: CD45RA+ positively selected. These receptors were obtained from a man aged 18 to 29 in good health.

This rearrangement joins TRBV4-1 to TRBJ2-3; TRBD1 is a possible D gene (5 bases). Germline V gene data show CDR1 as MGHRA and CDR2 as YSYEKL. CDR3 length: 14 amino acids. Trimming shortened V by 5 bases and J by 2 bases, and 11 bases separated the two germline ends. The CDR3 DNA is TGCGCCAGCAGCAAGGGGTCGAACACAGATACGCAGTATTTT. It yields the protein CASSKGSNTDTQYF.

The chain combines TRBV6-6 with TRBJ1-2; TRBD1 is a possible D gene (5 bases). Germline CDR1 MNHNY, CDR2 SVGAGI (reference sequence). CDR3 length: 12 amino acids. The ends were cut back, 5 bases at V and 7 bases at J, with 11 bases in the middle. CDR3 nucleotide sequence: TGTGCCAGCAGTCACCGGGGGGTTGGCTACACCTTC. Translation gives CASSHRGVGYTF.

The chain is built from TRBV30 and TRBJ1-5, with 8 bases identical to TRBD1. Germline CDR1 is GTSNPN and CDR2 is SVGIG (reference sequence). This CDR3 has 15 amino acids. V shed 0 bases and J 7 bases; nucleotides not matched to a gene: 8. CDR3 coding DNA: TGTGCCTGGAGTGTTCGGGACAGGATAAACCAGCCCCAGCATTTT. Protein product: CAWSVRDRINQPQHF.

This chain uses TRBV5-4 with TRBJ1-1; 9 bases line up with TRBD1. The CDR3 loop spans 15 amino acids. Germline V gene lookup returns CDR1 SGHNT and CDR2 YYREEE (reference sequence). V trimming: 3 bases; J trimming: 1 base; junction bases outside the gene matches: 4. The CDR3 DNA is TGTGCCAGCAGCTGGGGACAGGGAGGGAACACTGAAGCTTTCTTT. Protein sequence: CASSWGQGGNTEAFF.

This clone was counted a single time. The chain is built from TRBV30 and TRBJ2-5, with 7 bases fitting TRBD2. Trimming removed 6 bases from V and 5 bases from J; junction bases left unmatched: 9. Germline assignment: CDR1 GTSNPN and CDR2 SVGIG (reference sequence). The CDR3 totals 13 residues. In DNA form, the CDR3 reads TGTGCCTGCAGCGGGGCGCTTTATGAGACCCAGTACTTC. Translated: CACSGALYETQYF. The full variable domain, with the rest looked up from reference TRBV30 and TRBJ2-5, is SQTIHQWPATLVQPVGSPLSLECTVEGTSNPNLYWYRQAAGRGLQLLFYSVGIGQISSEVPQNLSASRPQDRQFILSSKKLLLSDSGFYLCACSGALYETQYFGPGTRLLVL.

J is TRBJ2-2 and V is TRBV2; tentatively, D is TRBD2 (5 bases). Trimming left V 6 bases short and J 4 bases short, with 12 bases between. The CDR3 consists of 14 residues. In germline, CDR1 is SNHLY, CDR2 FYNNEI. CDR3 residues: CASSVDSFTGELFF. CDR3 nucleotides: TGTGCCAGCAGCGTGGACTCTTTCACCGGGGAGCTGTTTTTT.

This clone was found once. The genes are TRBV27 and TRBJ1-2, with D possibly being TRBD1 (5 bases). The CDR3 is made up of 15 amino acids. Germline V gene data show CDR1 as MNHEY and CDR2 as SMNVEV (reference sequence). The germline V and J ends were trimmed by 6 bases and 0 bases, with 14 bases remaining between them. The CDR3 loop is CASRSGLPPNYGYTF. CDR3 coding DNA: TGTGCCAGCAGATCGGGACTCCCTCCTAACTATGGCTACACCTTC.

Concerning this clone: The same CDR3 is also encoded by other DNA sequences in this sample. The genes are TRBV9 and TRBJ1-3; D is undetermined. V was trimmed by 0 bases and J by 4 bases, leaving 5 bases between them. CDR1 SGDLS and CDR2 YYNGEE come from the germline V gene. The CDR3 is made up of 13 amino acids. The CDR3: CASSVELGNTIYF. The CDR3 DNA sequence: TGTGCCAGCAGCGTAGAACTCGGAAACACCATATATTTT.

The sample holds a few counts of this clone. Additional DNA sequences in this sample encode the identical CDR3. CDR3 sequence (DNA): TGTGCCAGCAGCGTAGGAGACTACACCGGGGAGCTGTTTTTT. Translating it yields CASSVGDYTGELFF. The V call is TRBV9, the J call TRBJ2-2; no reliable D call. V was trimmed by 0 bases and J by 3 bases, leaving 6 bases between them. The CDR3 loop spans 14 amino acids. Germline values: CDR1 SGDLS, CDR2 YYNGEE.

The gene calls are TRBV2 and TRBJ2-7; TRBD2 matches at 8 bases. The CDR3 has 14 residues. CDR1 is SNHLY and CDR2 is FYNNEI in the germline V gene. The trim removed 4 bases at V and 5 bases at J, leaving 7 bases unmatched. In DNA, the CDR3 is TGTGCCAGCAGTGCGAACGGGGGGGCTCACGAGCAGTACTTC. Protein: CASSANGGAHEQYF.

Turning to this clone: This specimen includes other DNA sequences encoding the same CDR3. The chain couples TRBV10-3 to TRBJ1-1; no definite D call. The CDR3 loop spans 11 amino acids. Germline lookup yields CDR1 ENHRY and CDR2 SYGVKD. Trimming took off 3 bases at V and 4 bases at J, with 3 bases between the two ends. The chain's CDR3 is CAISDLTEAFF. CDR3 bases: TGTGCCATCAGTGACCTCACTGAAGCTTTCTTT.

Comment on this clone: Different DNA sequences within this sample yield the same CDR3. The chain combines TRBV19 with TRBJ1-1; no clear D. The CDR3 runs to 14 residues. Trimming removed 5 bases from V and 1 base from J, with 11 bases in between. Per the germline V gene, CDR1 is LNHDA and CDR2 is SQIVND (reference sequence). The CDR3 DNA follows: TGTGCCAGTAGTCCGCCATGGGGGAACACTGAAGCTTTCTTT. It codes for CASSPPWGNTEAFF.